The TCR beta chain under discussion was sequenced for a study of response to subunit inactivated influenza vaccine. Findings and caveats of the study: Seasonal influenza vaccination, on each occasion, was suggested by the authors to recruit few new T cells.

Worth noting for this clonotype: Its specificity is not known.

This CDR3 is 20 amino acids long. The V segment lost 5 bases and the J segment 9 bases; nucleotides outside the gene matches: 24. TCRdb reanalysed the RT-PCR reads using MiXCR and keeps one entry per CDR3 protein. The sample holds fewer than 650,000 distinct CDR3 sequences; roughly 13% are singletons and the top ten take around 14%. This receptor was obtained from a man aged 50-59 years who received an inactivated influenza vaccine. V usage is TRBV12-3 or TRBV12-4 and J usage is TRBJ2-1, with 11 bases aligning to TRBD2. This sample comprised PBMCs from blood, obtained more than 35 days after vaccination. The CDR3 sequence: CASSTTSGSLLMQKRGEQFF. In DNA form, the CDR3 reads TGTGCCAGCAGTACTACTAGCGGGAGTTTGCTCATGCAGAAGCGCGGTGAGCAGTTCTTC.